This TCR beta chain was profiled in a study of T cells in tumors after PD-1 blockade. Across the study: No patient had prior checkpoint blockade, systemic immunosuppression, or radiotherapy within 4 weeks. General study findings and limits: Some novel exhausted tumor clones appeared in pre-treatment blood, suggesting peripheral recruitment.

Time point in this sample: second of two post-therapy site-matched biopsies roughly two months apart. On this clone itself: The antigen is undetermined.

Germline V gene data show CDR1 as SEHNR and CDR2 as FQNEAQ (reference sequence). V was clipped by 4 bases and J by 6 bases, with 8 bases between them. This CDR3 comprises 12 residues. TCRdb keeps only in-frame clones here, not all; method: immunoSEQ multiplex PCR. The table records more than 8,000 clones, approximately 62% of them present only once. This TCR derives from a human donor with basal cell carcinoma. The sample consisted of tumor tissue, taken after anti-PD-1 treatment. The gene calls are TRBV7-9 and TRBJ2-3; no clear D. CDR3 amino acids: CASSSAGDTQYF. For the CDR3, the DNA is TGTGCCAGCAGCTCGGCCGGGGATACGCAGTATTTT.